This T cell receptor beta chain was sequenced in a study of patients and donors after allogeneic stem cell transplantation. This clonotype was seen a handful of times. TCRdb re-derived calls from the RT-PCR reads in MiXCR, one entry per CDR3 protein. The sample contains roughly 250,000 distinct CDR3 sequences, roughly an eighth of which appear only once. Looked up from germline, CDR1 is SGHTA and CDR2 is FQGNSA. The CDR3 spans 15 residues. V trimming: 5 bases; J trimming: 4 bases; junction bases outside the gene matches: 7. Sequences were obtained from blood, either unsorted or a sorted T cell fraction (not recorded which). This receptor was identified in a human donor who was either an allogeneic HSCT recipient or a stem cell or donor lymphocyte infusion donor (not recorded which). It is not recorded whose cells these are; they may come from a transplant donor. The chain employs TRBV7-2 and TRBJ1-5; 8 nucleotides match TRBD1. The CDR3 region is CASSTQTGANQPQHF. The CDR3 region has the DNA TGTGCCAGCAGCACGCAGACAGGGGCAAATCAGCCCCAGCATTTT.